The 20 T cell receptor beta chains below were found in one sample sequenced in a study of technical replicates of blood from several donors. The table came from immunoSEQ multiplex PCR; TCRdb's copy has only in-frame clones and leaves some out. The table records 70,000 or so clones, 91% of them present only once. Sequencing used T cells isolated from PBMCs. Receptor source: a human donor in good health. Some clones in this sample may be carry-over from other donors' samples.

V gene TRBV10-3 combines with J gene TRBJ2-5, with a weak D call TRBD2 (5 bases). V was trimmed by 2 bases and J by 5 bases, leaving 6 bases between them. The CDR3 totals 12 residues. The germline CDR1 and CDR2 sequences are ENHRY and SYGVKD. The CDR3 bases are TGTGCCATCAGTGAGACGGGGGAGACCCAGTACTTC. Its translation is CAISETGETQYF.

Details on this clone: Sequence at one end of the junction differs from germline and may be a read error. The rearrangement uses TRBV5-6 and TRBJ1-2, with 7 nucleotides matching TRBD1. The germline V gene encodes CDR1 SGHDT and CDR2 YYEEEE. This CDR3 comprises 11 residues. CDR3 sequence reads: CASSSRQGTFF. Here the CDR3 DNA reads TGTGCCAGCAGCTCTCGACAGGGCACCTTCTTC. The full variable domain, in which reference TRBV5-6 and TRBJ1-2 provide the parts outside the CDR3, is DAGVTQSPTHLIKTRGQQVTLRCSPKSGHDTVSWYQQALGQGPQFIFQYYEEEERQRGNFPDRFSGHQFPNYSSELNVNALLLGDSALYLCASSSRQGTFFGSGTRLTVV.

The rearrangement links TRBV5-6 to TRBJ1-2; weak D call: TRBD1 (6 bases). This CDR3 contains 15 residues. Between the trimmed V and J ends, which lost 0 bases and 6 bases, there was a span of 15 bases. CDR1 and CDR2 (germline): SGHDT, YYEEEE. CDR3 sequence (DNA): TGTGCCAGCAGCTTGGCGATCAGGGGCGTTGATGGCTACACCTTC. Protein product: CASSLAIRGVDGYTF.

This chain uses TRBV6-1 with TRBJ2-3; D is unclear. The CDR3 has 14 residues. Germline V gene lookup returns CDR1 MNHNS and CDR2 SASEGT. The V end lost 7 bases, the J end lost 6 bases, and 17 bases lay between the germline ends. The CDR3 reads CASNRPPRPDTQYF. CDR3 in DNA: TGTGCCAGCAACCGACCCCCTAGACCCGATACGCAGTATTTT.

The CDR3 sequence: CASSPPDRVDTQYF. CDR3 nucleotide sequence: TGTGCCAGCTCACCCCCGGACAGAGTAGATACGCAGTATTTT. The J gene is TRBJ2-3, the V gene TRBV18, with D possibly TRBD1 on 6 matching bases. The CDR3 runs to 14 residues. Per germline, CDR1 KGHSH and CDR2 LQKENI. Trimming removed 3 bases from V and 5 bases from J, with 12 bases in between.

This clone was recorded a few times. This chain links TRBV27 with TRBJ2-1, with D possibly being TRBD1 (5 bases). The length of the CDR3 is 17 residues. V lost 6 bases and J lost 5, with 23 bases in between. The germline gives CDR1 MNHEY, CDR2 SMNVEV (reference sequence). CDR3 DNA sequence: TGTGCCAGCAGGGACCAAGGGGTTCGCTACTACGACAATGAGCAGTTCTTC. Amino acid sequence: CASRDQGVRYYDNEQFF.

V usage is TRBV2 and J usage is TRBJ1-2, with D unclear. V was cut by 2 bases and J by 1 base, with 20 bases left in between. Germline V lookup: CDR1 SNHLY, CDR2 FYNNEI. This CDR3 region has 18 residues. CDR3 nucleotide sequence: TGTGCCAGCAGTGAACTCCCCCTCAACAGAGTTTTTAACTATGGCTACACCTTC. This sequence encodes CASSELPLNRVFNYGYTF.

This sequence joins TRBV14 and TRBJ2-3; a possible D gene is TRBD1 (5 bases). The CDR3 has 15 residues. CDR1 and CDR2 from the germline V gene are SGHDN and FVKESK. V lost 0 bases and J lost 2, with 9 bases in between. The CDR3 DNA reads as TGTGCCAGCAGCCAAGATTCTGGGGCCACAGATACGCAGTATTTT. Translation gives CASSQDSGATDTQYF. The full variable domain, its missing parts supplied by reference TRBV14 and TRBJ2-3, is EAGVTQFPSHSVIEKGQTVTLRCDPISGHDNLYWYRRVMGKEIKFLLHFVKESKQDESGMPNNRFLAERTGGTYSTLKVQPAELEDSGVYFCASSQDSGATDTQYFGPGTRLTVL.

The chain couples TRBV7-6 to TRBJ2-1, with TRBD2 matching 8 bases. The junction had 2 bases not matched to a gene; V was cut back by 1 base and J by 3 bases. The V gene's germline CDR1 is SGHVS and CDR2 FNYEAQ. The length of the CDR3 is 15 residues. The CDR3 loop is CASSLGGLGYNEQFF. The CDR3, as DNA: TGTGCCAGCAGCTTAGGGGGACTAGGCTACAATGAGCAGTTCTTC.

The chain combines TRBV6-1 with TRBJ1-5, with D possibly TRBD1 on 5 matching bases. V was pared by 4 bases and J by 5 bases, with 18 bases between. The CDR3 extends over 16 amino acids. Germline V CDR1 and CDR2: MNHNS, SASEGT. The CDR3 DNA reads TGTGCCAGCAGTGGCGCTAAAGACAGATACCATCAGCCCCAGCATTTT. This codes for CASSGAKDRYHQPQHF.

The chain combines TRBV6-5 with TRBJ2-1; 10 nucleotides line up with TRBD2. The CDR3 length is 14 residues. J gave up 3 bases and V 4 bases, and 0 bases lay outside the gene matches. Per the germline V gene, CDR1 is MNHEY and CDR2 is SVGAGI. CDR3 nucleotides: TGTGCCAGCAGTTTAGCGGGGGGCTACAATGAGCAGTTCTTC. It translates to CASSLAGGYNEQFF.

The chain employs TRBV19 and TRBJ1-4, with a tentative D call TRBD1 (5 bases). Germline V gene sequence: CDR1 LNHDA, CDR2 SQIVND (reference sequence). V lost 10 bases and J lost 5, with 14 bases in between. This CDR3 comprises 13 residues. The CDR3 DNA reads TGTGCCACTAAGACAGTGTCGAATGAAAAACTGTTTTTT. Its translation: CATKTVSNEKLFF.

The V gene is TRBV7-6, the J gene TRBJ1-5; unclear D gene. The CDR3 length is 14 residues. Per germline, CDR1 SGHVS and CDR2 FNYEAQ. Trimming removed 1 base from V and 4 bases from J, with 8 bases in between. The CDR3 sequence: CASSLGAGNQPQHF. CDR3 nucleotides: TGTGCCAGCAGCTTAGGTGCGGGGAATCAGCCCCAGCATTTT.

The chain's CDR3 is CASSFNSGVLNEQYF. The DNA of the CDR3 is TGCGCCAGCAGCTTTAATAGCGGGGTTCTGAACGAGCAGTACTTC. The chain uses TRBV5-1 and TRBJ2-7; 8 bases match TRBD2. The CDR3 length is 15 residues. V lost 2 bases and J lost 5; bases outside the gene matches: 9. CDR1 and CDR2 (germline): SGHRS, YFSETQ.

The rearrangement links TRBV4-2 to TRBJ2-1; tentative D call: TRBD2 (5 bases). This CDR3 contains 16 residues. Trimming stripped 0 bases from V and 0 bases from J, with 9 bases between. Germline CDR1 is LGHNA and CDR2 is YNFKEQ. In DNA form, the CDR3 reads TGTGCCAGCAGCCAAGAAGGTGGGAGCTCCTACAATGAGCAGTTCTTC. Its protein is CASSQEGGSSYNEQFF.

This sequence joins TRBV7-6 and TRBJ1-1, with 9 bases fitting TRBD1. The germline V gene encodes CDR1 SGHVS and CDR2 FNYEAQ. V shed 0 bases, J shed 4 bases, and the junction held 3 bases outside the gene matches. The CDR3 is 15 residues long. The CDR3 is CASSLAGTGTTEAFF. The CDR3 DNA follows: TGTGCCAGCAGCTTAGCTGGGACAGGGACCACTGAAGCTTTCTTT.

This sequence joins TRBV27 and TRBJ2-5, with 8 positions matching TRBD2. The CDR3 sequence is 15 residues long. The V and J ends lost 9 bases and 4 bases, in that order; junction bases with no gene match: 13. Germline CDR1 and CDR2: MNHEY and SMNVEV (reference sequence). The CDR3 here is CASSSSRTSLETQYF. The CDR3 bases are TGTGCCAGTAGCTCATCGAGGACTAGCTTAGAGACCCAGTACTTC.

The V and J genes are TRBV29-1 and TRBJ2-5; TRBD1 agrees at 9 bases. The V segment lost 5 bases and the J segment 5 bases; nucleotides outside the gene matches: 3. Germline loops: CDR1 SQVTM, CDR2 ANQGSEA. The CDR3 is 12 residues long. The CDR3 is CSVTGTGETQYF. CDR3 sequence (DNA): TGCAGCGTTACTGGGACAGGGGAGACCCAGTACTTC. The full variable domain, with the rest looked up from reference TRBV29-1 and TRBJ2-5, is SAVISQKPSRDICQRGTSLTIQCQVDSQVTMMFWYRQQPGQSLTLIATANQGSEATYESGFVIDKFPISRPNLTFSTLTVSNMSPEDSSIYLCSVTGTGETQYFGPGTRLLVL.

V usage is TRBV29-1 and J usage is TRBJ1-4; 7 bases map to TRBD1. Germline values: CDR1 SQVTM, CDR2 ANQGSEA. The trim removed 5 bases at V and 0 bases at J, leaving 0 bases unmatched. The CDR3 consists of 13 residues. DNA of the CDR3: TGCAGCGTTACAGGGGCAACTAATGAAAAACTGTTTTTT. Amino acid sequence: CSVTGATNEKLFF.

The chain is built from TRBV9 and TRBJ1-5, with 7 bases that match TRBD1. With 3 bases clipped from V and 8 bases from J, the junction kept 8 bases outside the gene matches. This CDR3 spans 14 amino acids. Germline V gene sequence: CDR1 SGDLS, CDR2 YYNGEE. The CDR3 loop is CASSASGGSEPQHF. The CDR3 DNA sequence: TGTGCCAGCAGCGCTTCAGGGGGTAGTGAGCCCCAGCATTTT.